This T cell receptor beta chain was sequenced in a study of vaccination and CD4 T cells after COVID-19. Study-level background: Blood was drawn a median around 71 days post second dose, range 14 to 241. Once vaccinated, a few convalescent patients provided samples at day 14 and again at days 161 to 241 post-vaccination.

Cultured CD4+ T cell DNA underwent sequencing with the Oncomine TCR Beta short-read assay. TCRdb ran MiXCR on the PCR reads and lists one entry per CDR3 protein. The repertoire holds about 17,000 distinct CDR3 sequences, with more than 40% as singletons. With 6 bases removed from V and 6 bases from J, the gap between germline ends came to 15 bases. Germline CDR1 reads DFQATT; CDR2 reads SNEGSKA (reference sequence). The CDR3 is 12 amino acids. Stated time point: late sampling 161 to 241 days after vaccination in a few convalescent patients. As for treatment: approximately nine-day PBMC culture with coronavirus spike peptide pools or control peptides (ViraFEST assay). ViraFEST expanded antigen-specific T cells with peptide pools, then sequenced TCRs. There are a few counts of this clonotype. What it recognizes is unknown. General observations from the study: Spike mono-reactivity was found in 304 of the 307 vaccine-specific clones identified in convalescent patients.

This chain connects TRBV20-1 to TRBJ2-7; no clear D gene. This receptor was obtained from a human donor who had recovered from COVID-19. The starting material was CD4+ T cells from blood, cultured in vitro, obtained about 7 months after SARS-CoV-2 vaccination. CDR3 in amino acids: CSAEDGAPEQYF. The CDR3 coding sequence is TGCAGTGCCGAAGACGGCGCTCCCGAGCAGTACTTC.